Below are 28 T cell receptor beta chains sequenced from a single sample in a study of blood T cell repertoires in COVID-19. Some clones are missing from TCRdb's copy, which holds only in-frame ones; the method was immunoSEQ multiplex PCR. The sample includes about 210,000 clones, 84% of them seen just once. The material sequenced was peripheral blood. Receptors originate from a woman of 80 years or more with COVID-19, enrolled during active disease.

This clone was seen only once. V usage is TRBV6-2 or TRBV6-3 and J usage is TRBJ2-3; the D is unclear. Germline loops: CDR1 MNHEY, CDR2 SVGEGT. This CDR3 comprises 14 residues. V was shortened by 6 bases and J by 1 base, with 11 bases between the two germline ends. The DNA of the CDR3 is TGTGCCAGCAGCCCTCACTCCGGCACAGATACGCAGTATTTT. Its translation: CASSPHSGTDTQYF.

The CDR3 is CASSGMDRSQYV. CDR3 sequence (DNA): TGTGCCAGCAGTGGAATGGACAGGAGCCAGTACGTC. The V gene is TRBV28, the J gene TRBJ2-7, with TRBD1 identical over 7 bases. Germline assignment: CDR1 MDHEN and CDR2 SYDVKM. The ends lost 5 bases at V and 10 bases at J; junction bases unmatched: 8. The CDR3 length is 12 residues.

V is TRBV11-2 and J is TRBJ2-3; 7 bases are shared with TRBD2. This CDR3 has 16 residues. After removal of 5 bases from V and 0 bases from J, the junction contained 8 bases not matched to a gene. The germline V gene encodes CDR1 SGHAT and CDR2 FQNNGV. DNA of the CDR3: TGTGCCAGCAGCGCAACTACTAGCGCGAGCACAGATACGCAGTATTTT. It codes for CASSATTSASTDTQYF. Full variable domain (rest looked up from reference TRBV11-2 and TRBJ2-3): EAGVAQSPRYKIIEKRQSVAFWCNPISGHATLYWYQQILGQGPKLLIQFQNNGVVDDSQLPKDRFSAERLKGVDSTLKIQPAKLEDSAVYLCASSATTSASTDTQYFGPGTRLTVL.

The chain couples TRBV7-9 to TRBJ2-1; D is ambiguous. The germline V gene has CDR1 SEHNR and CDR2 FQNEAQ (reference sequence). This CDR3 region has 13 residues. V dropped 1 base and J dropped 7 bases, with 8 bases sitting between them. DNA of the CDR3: TGTGCCAGCAGCTTAGTTGCCCGGAATGAGCAGTTCTTC. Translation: CASSLVARNEQFF.

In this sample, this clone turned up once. The chain's CDR3 is CASLGASGGLGYQETQYF. As DNA, the CDR3 is TGTGCCAGCCTCGGGGCTAGCGGGGGGCTTGGGTACCAAGAGACCCAGTACTTC. This chain connects TRBV2 to TRBJ2-5, with 11 bases matching TRBD2. The CDR3 contains 18 residues. After removal of 8 bases from V and 0 bases from J, the junction contained 14 bases not matched to a gene. Germline V CDR1 and CDR2: SNHLY, FYNNEI.

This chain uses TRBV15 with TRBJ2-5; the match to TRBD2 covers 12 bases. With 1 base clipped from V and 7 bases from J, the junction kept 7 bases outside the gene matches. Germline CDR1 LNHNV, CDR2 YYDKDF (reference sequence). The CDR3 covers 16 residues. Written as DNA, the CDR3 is TGTGCCACCAGCAGAGCTAGGACTAGCGGGGTTTTGACCCAGTACTTC. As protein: CATSRARTSGVLTQYF.

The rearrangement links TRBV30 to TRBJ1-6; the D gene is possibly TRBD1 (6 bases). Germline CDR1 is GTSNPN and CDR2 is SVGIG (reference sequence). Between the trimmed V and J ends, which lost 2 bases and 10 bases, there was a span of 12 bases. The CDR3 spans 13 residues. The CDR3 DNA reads TGTGCCTGGAGTCGGGGGGGCGGATCACCCCTCCACTTT. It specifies CAWSRGGGSPLHF. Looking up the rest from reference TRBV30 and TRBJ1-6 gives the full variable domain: SQTIHQWPATLVQPVGSPLSLECTVEGTSNPNLYWYRQAAGRGLQLLFYSVGIGQISSEVPQNLSASRPQDRQFILSSKKLLLSDSGFYLCAWSRGGGSPLHFGNGTRLTVT.

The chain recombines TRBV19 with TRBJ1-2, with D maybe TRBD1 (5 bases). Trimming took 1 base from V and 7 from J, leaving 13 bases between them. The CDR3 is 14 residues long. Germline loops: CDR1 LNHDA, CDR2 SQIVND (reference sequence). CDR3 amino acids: CASSIVSGPVGYTF. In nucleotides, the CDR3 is TGTGCCAGTAGTATAGTGTCAGGGCCGGTTGGCTACACCTTC.

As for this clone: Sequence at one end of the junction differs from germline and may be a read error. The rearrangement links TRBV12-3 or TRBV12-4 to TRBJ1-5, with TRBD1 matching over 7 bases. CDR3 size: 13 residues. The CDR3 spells CASSQGGKQPQHF. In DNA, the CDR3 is TGTGCCAGCAGTCAGGGGGGCAAACAGCCCCAGCATTTT.

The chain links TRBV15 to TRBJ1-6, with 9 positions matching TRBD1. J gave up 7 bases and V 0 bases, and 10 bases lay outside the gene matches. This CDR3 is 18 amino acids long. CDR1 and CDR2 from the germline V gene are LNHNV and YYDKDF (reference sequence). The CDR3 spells CATSRDLPRTGDNSPLHF. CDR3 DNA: TGTGCCACCAGCAGAGATCTCCCCCGGACAGGGGACAATTCACCCCTCCACTTT. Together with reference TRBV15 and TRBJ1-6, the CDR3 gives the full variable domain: DAMVIQNPRYQVTQFGKPVTLSCSQTLNHNVMYWYQQKSSQAPKLLFHYYDKDFNNEADTPDNFQSRRPNTSFCFLDIRSPGLGDTAMYLCATSRDLPRTGDNSPLHFGNGTRLTVT.

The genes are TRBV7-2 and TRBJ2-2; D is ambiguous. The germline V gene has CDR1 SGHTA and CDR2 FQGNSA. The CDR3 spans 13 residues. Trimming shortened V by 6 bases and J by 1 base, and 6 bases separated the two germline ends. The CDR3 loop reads CASRSGNTGELFF. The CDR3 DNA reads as TGTGCCAGCAGGTCGGGGAACACCGGGGAGCTGTTTTTT.

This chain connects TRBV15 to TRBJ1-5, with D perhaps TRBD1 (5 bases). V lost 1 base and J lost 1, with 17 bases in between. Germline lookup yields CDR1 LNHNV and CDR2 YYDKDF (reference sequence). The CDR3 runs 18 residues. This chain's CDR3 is CATSRGREGRVSNQPQHF. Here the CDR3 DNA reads TGTGCCACCAGCAGAGGGAGGGAGGGGAGGGTAAGCAATCAGCCCCAGCATTTT.

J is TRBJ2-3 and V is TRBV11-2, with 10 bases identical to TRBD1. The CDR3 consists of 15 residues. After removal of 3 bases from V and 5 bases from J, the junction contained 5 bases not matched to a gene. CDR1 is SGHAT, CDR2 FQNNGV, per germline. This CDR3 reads CASSLGTGVGDTQYF. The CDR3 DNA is TGTGCCAGCAGCTTGGGGACAGGGGTCGGAGATACGCAGTATTTT.

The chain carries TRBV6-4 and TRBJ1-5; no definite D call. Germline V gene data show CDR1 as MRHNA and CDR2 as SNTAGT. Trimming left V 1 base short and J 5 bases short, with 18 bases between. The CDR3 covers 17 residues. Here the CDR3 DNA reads TGTGCCAGCAGTGACTGGGCGGGGTCAGGCGGTGATCAGCCCCAGCATTTT. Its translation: CASSDWAGSGGDQPQHF.

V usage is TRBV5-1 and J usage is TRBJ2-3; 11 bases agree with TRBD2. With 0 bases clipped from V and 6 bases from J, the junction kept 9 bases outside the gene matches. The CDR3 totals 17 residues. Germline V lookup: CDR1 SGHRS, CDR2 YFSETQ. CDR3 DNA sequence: TGCGCCAGCAGCTTGGTGGCTAGCGGGGGGCACTCTGATACGCAGTATTTT. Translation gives CASSLVASGGHSDTQYF.

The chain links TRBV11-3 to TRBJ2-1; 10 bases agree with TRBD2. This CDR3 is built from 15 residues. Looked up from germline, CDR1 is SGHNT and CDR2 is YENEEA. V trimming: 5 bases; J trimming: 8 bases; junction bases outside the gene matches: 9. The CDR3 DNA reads TGTGCCAGCAGCGCGACTAGCGGGCCCTGGGATGAGCAGTTCTTC. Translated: CASSATSGPWDEQFF.

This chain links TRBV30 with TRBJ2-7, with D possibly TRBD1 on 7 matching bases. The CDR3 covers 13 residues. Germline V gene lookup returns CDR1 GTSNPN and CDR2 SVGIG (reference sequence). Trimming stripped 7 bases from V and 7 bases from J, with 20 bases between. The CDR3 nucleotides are TGTGCCTCCGACCCCAGGGGGGTTGGGGAGCAGTACTTC. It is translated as CASDPRGVGEQYF.

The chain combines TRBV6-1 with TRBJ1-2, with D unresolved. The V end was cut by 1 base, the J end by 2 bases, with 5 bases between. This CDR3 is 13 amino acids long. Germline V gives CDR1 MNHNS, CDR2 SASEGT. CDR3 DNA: TGTGCCAGCAGTGAAGGAGGGAACTATGGCTACACCTTC. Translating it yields CASSEGGNYGYTF.

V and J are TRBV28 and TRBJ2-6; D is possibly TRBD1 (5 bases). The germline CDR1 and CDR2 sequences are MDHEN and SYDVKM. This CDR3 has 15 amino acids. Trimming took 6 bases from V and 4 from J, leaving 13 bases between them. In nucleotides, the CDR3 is TGTGCCAGCAGACCAGGGTGGCTCGGGGCCAACGTCCTGACTTTC. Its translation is CASRPGWLGANVLTF.

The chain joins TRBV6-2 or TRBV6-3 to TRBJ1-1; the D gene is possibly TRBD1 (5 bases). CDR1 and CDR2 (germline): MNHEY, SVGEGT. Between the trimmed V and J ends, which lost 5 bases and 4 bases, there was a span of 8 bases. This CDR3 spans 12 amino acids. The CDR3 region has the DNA TGTGCCAGCAGTACCGGGGGCACTGAAGCTTTCTTT. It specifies CASSTGGTEAFF.

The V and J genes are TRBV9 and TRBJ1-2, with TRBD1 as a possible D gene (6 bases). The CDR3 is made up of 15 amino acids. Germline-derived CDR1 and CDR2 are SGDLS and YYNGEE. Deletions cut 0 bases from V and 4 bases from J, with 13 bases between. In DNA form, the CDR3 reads TGTGCCAGCAGCGTAGAAGCAGGGGAGGGCTATGGCTACACCTTC. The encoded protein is CASSVEAGEGYGYTF.

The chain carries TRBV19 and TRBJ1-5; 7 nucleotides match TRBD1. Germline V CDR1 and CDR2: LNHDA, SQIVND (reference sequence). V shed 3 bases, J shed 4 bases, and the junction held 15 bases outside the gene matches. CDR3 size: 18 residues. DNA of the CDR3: TGTGCCAGTAGTATTCCTCATCAACCGGGACAGCGGAATCAGCCCCAGCATTTT. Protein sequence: CASSIPHQPGQRNQPQHF.

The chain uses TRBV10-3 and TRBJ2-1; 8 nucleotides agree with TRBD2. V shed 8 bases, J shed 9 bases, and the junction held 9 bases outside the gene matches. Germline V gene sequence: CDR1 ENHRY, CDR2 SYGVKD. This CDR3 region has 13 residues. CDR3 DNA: TGTGCCATCCAACTAGCCGGGGGGGGTGAGCAGTTCTTC. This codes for CAIQLAGGGEQFF.

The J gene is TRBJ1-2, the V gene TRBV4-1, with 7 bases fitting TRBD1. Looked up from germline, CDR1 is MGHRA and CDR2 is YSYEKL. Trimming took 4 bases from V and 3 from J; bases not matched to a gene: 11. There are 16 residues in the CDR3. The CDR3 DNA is TGCGCCAGCAGCCCGACGGGGACAGAGACTTACTATGGCTACACCTTC. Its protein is CASSPTGTETYYGYTF.

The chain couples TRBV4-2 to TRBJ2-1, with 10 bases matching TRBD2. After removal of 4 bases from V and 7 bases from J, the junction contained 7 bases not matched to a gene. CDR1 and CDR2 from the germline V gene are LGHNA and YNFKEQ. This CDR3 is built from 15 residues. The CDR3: CASSRAGGPENEQFF. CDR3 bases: TGTGCCAGCAGCCGAGCGGGGGGGCCCGAAAATGAGCAGTTCTTC.

The CDR3 sequence: CASSRTAAYNEQFF. As DNA, the CDR3 is TGTGCCAGCAGCCGGACAGCCGCCTACAATGAGCAGTTCTTC. The rearrangement joins TRBV3-1 (or the pseudogene TRBV3-2) to TRBJ2-1, with a tentative D call TRBD1 (6 bases). The CDR3 runs to 14 residues. The V end was cut by 4 bases, the J end by 2 bases, with 9 bases between. Germline lookup yields CDR1 LGHDT and CDR2 YNNKEL (reference sequence).

The CDR3 protein is CASSPDRTNGYTF. The CDR3 bases are TGTGCCAGCAGCCCCGACCGGACAAATGGCTACACCTTC. This chain links TRBV12-3 or TRBV12-4 with TRBJ1-2; a weak D match, TRBD1 (5 bases). V lost 6 bases and J lost 6, with 14 bases in between. This CDR3 contains 13 residues.

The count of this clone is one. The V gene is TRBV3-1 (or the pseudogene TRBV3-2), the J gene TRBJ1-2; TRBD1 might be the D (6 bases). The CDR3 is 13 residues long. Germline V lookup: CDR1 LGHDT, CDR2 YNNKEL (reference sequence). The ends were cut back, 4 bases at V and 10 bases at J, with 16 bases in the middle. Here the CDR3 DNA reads TGTGCCAGCAGCCTCGGACAGACCAATTACTACACCTTC. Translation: CASSLGQTNYYTF.